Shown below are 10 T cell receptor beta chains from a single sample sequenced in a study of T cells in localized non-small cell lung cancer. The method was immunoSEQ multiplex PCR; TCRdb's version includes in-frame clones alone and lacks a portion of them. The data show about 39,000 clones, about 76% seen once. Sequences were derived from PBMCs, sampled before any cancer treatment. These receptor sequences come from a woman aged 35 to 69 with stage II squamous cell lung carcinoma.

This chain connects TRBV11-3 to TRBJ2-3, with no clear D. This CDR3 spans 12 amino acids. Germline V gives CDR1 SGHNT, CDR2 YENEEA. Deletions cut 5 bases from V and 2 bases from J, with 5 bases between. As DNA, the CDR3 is TGTGCCAGCAGCCGAGACACAGATACGCAGTATTTT. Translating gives CASSRDTDTQYF.

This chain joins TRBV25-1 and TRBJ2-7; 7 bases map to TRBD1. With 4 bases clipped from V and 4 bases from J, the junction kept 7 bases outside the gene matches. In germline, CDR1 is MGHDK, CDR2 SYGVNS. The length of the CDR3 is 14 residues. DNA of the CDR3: TGTGCCAGCAGTGGAGGTATGGGACAGTACGAGCAGTACTTC. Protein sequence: CASSGGMGQYEQYF.

This chain's CDR3 is CASSPGTGLYEQYF. The CDR3 DNA is TGTGCCAGCAGTCCCGGGACGGGACTCTACGAGCAGTACTTC. This chain links TRBV28 with TRBJ2-7, with a possible D match to TRBD2 (6 bases). From germline, CDR1 is MDHEN and CDR2 SYDVKM. Trimming removed 5 bases at V and 3 bases at J, with 14 bases between. This CDR3 contains 14 residues.

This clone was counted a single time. The CDR3 spells CASITQGEANYGYTF. The DNA of the CDR3 is TGTGCCAGTATAACCCAGGGCGAAGCTAACTATGGCTACACCTTC. The rearrangement links TRBV19 to TRBJ1-2; D may be TRBD1 (5 bases). Germline CDR1 LNHDA, CDR2 SQIVND (reference sequence). The CDR3 is made up of 15 amino acids. V was cut by 7 bases and J by 0 bases, with 15 bases left in between.

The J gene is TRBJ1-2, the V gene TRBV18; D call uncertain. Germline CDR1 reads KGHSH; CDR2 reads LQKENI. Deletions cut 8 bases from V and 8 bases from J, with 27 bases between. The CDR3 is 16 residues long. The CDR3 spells CASGPSPTGIVEGYTF. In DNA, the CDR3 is TGTGCCAGCGGACCCAGTCCTACCGGGATTGTGGAGGGCTACACCTTC.

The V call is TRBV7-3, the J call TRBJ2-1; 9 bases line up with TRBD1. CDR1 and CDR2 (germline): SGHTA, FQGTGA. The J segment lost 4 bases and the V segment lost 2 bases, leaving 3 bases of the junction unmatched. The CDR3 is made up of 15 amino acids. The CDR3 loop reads CASSLGQGYYNEQFF. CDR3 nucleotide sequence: TGTGCCAGCAGCTTAGGACAGGGGTATTACAATGAGCAGTTCTTC.

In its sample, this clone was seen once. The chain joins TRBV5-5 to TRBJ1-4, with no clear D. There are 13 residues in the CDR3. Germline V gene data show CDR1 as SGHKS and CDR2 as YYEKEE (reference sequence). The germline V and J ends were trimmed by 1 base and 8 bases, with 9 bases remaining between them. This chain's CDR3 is CASSLTEGEKLFF. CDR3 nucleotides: TGTGCCAGCAGCTTGACCGAGGGAGAAAAACTGTTTTTT.

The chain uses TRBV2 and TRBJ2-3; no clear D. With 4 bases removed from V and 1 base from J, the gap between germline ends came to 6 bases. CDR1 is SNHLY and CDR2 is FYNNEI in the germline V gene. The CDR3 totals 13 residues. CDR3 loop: CASSGMGTDTQYF. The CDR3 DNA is TGTGCCAGCAGTGGTATGGGCACAGATACGCAGTATTTT.

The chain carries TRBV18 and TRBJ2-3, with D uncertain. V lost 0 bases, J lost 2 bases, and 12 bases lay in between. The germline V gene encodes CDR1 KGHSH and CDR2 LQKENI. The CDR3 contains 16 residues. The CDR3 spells CASSPPRLLFTDTQYF. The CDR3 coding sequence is TGTGCCAGCTCACCACCGAGGTTACTGTTCACAGATACGCAGTATTTT.

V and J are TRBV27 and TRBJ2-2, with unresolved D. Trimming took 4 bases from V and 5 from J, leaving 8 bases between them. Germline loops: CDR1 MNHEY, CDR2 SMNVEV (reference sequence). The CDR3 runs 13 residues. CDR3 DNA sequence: TGTGCCAGCAGTTGGGGAAGAACCGGGGAGCTGTTTTTT. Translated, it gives CASSWGRTGELFF.